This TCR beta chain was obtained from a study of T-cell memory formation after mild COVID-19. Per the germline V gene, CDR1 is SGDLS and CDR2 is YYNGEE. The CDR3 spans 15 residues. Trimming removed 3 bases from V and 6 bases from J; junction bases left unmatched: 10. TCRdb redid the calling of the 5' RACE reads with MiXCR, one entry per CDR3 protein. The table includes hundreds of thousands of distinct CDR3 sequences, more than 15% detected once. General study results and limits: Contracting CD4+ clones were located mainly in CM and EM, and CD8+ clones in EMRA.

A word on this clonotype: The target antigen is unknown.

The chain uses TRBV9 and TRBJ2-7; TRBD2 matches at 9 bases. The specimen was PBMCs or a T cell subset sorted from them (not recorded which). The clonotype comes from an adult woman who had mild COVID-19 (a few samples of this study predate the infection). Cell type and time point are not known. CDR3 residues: CASSEGSGSGREQYF. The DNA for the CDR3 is TGTGCCAGCAGCGAGGGTAGCGGGAGTGGTCGCGAGCAGTACTTC.